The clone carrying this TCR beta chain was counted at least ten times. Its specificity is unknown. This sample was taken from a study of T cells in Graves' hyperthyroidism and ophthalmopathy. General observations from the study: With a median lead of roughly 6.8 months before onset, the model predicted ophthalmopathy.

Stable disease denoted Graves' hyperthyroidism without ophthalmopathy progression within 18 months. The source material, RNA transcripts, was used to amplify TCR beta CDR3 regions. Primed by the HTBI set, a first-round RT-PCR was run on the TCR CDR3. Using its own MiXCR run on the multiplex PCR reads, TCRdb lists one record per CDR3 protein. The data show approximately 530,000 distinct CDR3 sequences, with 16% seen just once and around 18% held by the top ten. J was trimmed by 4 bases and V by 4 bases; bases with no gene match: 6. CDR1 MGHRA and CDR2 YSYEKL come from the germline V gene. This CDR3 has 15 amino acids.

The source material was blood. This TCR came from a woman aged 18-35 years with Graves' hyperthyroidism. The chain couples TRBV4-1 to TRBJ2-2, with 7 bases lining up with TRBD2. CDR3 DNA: TGCGCCAGCAGCCGCAGCGGGACGAGCACCGGGGAGCTGTTTTTT. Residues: CASSRSGTSTGELFF.